This TCR beta chain was observed in a study of shared clonotypes between healthy human individuals. Study at large: The study used three CD4 naive, three CD4 memory, two CD8 naive and one CD8 memory plate per donor.

In the study's own analysis: Without quality scores, immunoSEQ junctional reads could not be filtered like full-length reads. Assay used: immunoSEQ multiplex PCR; TCRdb lists only in-frame clones, some missing. Clone size and the V and J calls come from that table; the DNA yielded D and trimming. The sample lists about 580,000 clones, roughly 98% occurring once. Positive CCR7 selection of CD45RO-negative cells yielded the naive CD8 cells, and terminally differentiated effector memory CD45RA+ cells were excluded. All participating donors were Caucasian adults from Nashville, Tennessee. CDR3 length equals 15 residues. With 5 bases clipped from V and 1 base from J, the junction kept 3 bases outside the gene matches. CDR1 is LNHDA and CDR2 is SQIVND in the germline V gene (reference sequence).

The sequenced sample consisted of naive CD8+ T cells sorted from blood. The receptor was derived from a man aged 30-40 years in good health. V is TRBV19 and J is TRBJ1-5; 9 positions match TRBD1. CDR3 DNA sequence: TGTGCCAGTAGTTGGGACAGGGAGAGCAATCAGCCCCAGCATTTT. This sequence encodes CASSWDRESNQPQHF.